The rows below give T cell receptor beta chains drawn from one sample of a study of response to subunit inactivated influenza vaccine. TCRdb processed the RT-PCR reads anew with MiXCR; each CDR3 protein has one entry. The sample yields a few hundred thousand distinct CDR3 sequences, 12% to 15% seen once. The sequencing used PBMCs from blood, collected 11 to 12 days after vaccination. These receptors were collected from a middle-aged man who received an inactivated influenza vaccine. CDR3s include the opening cysteine and the closing phenylalanine or tryptophan. A D gene is named only where the DNA matches it firmly. Some rows mark clone size as missing; the rest say once, few, many or name a class of expanded clone.

d_gene: NA; j_gene: TRBJ2-3; v_gene: TRBV9; abundance: NA; CDR3aa: CASGRTTSTDTQYF; CDR3nt: TGTGCCAGCGGACGTACTACATCCACAGATACGCAGTATTTT
d_gene: NA; j_gene: TRBJ1-2; v_gene: TRBV4-2; abundance: few; CDR3aa: CASSQPSNYGYTF; CDR3nt: TGTGCCAGCAGCCAACCGAGTAACTATGGCTACACCTTC
d_gene: NA; j_gene: TRBJ2-1; v_gene: TRBV24-1; abundance: few; CDR3aa: CATSPGPPEQFF; CDR3nt: TGTGCCACCAGTCCCGGGCCCCCCGAGCAGTTCTTC
d_gene: NA; j_gene: TRBJ2-1; v_gene: TRBV10-3; abundance: NA; CDR3aa: CAITSSYNEQFF; CDR3nt: TGTGCCATAACAAGCTCCTACAATGAGCAGTTCTTC
d_gene: NA; j_gene: TRBJ1-3; v_gene: TRBV12-3/TRBV12-4; abundance: many; CDR3aa: CASSLQGGNTIYF; CDR3nt: TGTGCCAGCAGTTTACAGGGTGGAAACACCATATATTTT
d_gene: NA; j_gene: TRBJ2-5; v_gene: TRBV5-5; abundance: few; CDR3aa: CASSVLGETQYF; CDR3nt: TGTGCCAGCAGCGTACTAGGGGAGACCCAGTACTTC
d_gene: NA; j_gene: TRBJ1-3; v_gene: TRBV12-3/TRBV12-4; abundance: NA; CDR3aa: CASSLGEGGNTIYF; CDR3nt: TGTGCCAGCAGTTTAGGGGAAGGTGGAAACACCATATATTTT
d_gene: TRBD2; j_gene: TRBJ2-1; v_gene: TRBV10-3; abundance: few; CDR3aa: CALRAISGSVNEQFF; CDR3nt: TGTGCCCTTCGAGCAATTAGCGGGAGTGTCAATGAGCAGTTCTTC
d_gene: TRBD1; j_gene: TRBJ2-5; v_gene: TRBV7-9; abundance: NA; CDR3aa: CASSAGTGPLETQYF; CDR3nt: TGTGCCAGCAGCGCCGGGACAGGGCCGTTGGAGACCCAGTACTTC
d_gene: NA; j_gene: TRBJ2-7; v_gene: TRBV29-1; abundance: NA; CDR3aa: CSVVTGSYEQYF; CDR3nt: TGCAGCGTGGTTACGGGATCCTACGAGCAGTACTTC
d_gene: NA; j_gene: TRBJ2-7; v_gene: TRBV7-2; abundance: few; CDR3aa: CASSLDGTAQEQYF; CDR3nt: TGTGCCAGCAGCTTAGACGGGACTGCCCAAGAGCAGTACTTC
d_gene: NA; j_gene: TRBJ2-5; v_gene: TRBV24-1; abundance: NA; CDR3aa: CATSAPEGYGPQETQYF; CDR3nt: TGTGCCACCAGTGCCCCTGAGGGATACGGGCCGCAAGAGACCCAGTACTTC
d_gene: NA; j_gene: TRBJ2-7; v_gene: TRBV7-9; abundance: few; CDR3aa: CAGAGSGEQYF; CDR3nt: TGTGCGGGTGCAGGAAGTGGGGAGCAGTACTTC
d_gene: TRBD1; j_gene: TRBJ1-1; v_gene: TRBV3-1; abundance: few; CDR3aa: CASSQRGRTHEAFF; CDR3nt: TGTGCCAGCAGCCAGAGGGGGCGAACTCATGAAGCTTTCTTT
d_gene: TRBD1; j_gene: TRBJ2-7; v_gene: TRBV5-6; abundance: NA; CDR3aa: CASSFSPGTGFGEQYF; CDR3nt: TGTGCCAGCAGCTTCAGTCCCGGGACAGGGTTTGGGGAGCAGTACTTC
d_gene: NA; j_gene: TRBJ2-7; v_gene: TRBV5-5; abundance: few; CDR3aa: CASSSGGAGRSYEQYF; CDR3nt: TGTGCCAGCAGCTCGGGTGGGGCGGGCCGCTCCTACGAGCAGTACTTC
d_gene: NA; j_gene: TRBJ2-7; v_gene: TRBV3-1; abundance: NA; CDR3aa: CASSQALGDAYEQYF; CDR3nt: TGTGCCAGCAGCCAGGCCCTAGGGGACGCCTACGAGCAGTACTTC
d_gene: NA; j_gene: TRBJ2-1; v_gene: TRBV7-6; abundance: NA; CDR3aa: CASSPVAGTEQFF; CDR3nt: TGTGCCAGCAGCCCCGTGGCTGGGACGGAGCAGTTCTTC
d_gene: TRBD2; j_gene: TRBJ2-7; v_gene: TRBV4-2; abundance: NA; CDR3aa: CASSQEDSSGLSYEQYF; CDR3nt: TGTGCCAGCAGCCAAGAGGATAGTAGCGGGTTAAGCTACGAGCAGTACTTC
d_gene: NA; j_gene: TRBJ1-4; v_gene: TRBV6-1; abundance: NA; CDR3aa: CASSQGRAENEKLFF; CDR3nt: TGTGCCAGCAGCCAGGGGAGGGCCGAGAATGAAAAACTGTTTTTT
d_gene: TRBD1; j_gene: TRBJ1-2; v_gene: TRBV4-1; abundance: NA; CDR3aa: CASSSRDRGDYGYTF; CDR3nt: TGCGCCAGCAGCTCCCGGGACAGGGGAGACTATGGCTACACCTTC
d_gene: TRBD1; j_gene: TRBJ1-1; v_gene: TRBV3-1; abundance: few; CDR3aa: CASRKTGTVNTEAFF; CDR3nt: TGTGCCAGCAGGAAGACCGGGACAGTGAACACTGAAGCTTTCTTT